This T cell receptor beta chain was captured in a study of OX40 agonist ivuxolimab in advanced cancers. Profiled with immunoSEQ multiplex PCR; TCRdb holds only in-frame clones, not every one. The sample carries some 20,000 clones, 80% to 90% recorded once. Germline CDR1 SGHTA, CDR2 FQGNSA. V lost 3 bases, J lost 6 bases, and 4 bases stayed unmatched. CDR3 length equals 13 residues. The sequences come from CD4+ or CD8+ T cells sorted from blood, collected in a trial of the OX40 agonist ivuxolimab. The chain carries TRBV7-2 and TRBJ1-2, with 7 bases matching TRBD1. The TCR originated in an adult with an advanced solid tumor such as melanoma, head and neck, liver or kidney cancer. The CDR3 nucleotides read TGTGCCAGCAGCTTCAAACAGGGGAATGGCTACACCTTC. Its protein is CASSFKQGNGYTF.